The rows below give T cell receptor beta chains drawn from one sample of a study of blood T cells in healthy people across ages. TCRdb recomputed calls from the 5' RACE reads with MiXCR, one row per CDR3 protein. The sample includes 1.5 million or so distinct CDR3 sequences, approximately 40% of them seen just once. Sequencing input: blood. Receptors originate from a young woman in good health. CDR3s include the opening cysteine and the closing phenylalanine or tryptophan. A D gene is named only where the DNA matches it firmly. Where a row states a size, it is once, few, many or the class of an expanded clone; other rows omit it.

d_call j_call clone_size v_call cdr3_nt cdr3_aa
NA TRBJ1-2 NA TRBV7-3 TGTGCCAGCAGCGCTGGGGGCAGCGATAGGGATGGCTACACCTTC CASSAGGSDRDGYTF
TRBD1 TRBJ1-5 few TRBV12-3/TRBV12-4 TGTGCCAGCATCGGGACAGCCAGAGGGTACAATCAGCCCCAGCATTTT CASIGTARGYNQPQHF
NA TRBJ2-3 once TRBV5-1 TGCGCCAGCAGCAAGGGGGGACTTATAACGTCTAGCACAGATACGCAGTATTTT CASSKGGLITSSTDTQYF
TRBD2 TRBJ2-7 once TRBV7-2 TGTGCCAGCAGCTTCGAGCGGGGGCCCTACGAGCAGTACTTC CASSFERGPYEQYF
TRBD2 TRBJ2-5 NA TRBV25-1 TGTGCCAGCAGTGAAGTTGTGACTAGCGGGAAGAAGACCCAGTACTTC CASSEVVTSGKKTQYF
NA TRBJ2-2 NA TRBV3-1 TGTGCCAGCAGCCAAGTCGTGGCGGGCGGAGGGGAGCTGTTTTTT CASSQVVAGGGELFF
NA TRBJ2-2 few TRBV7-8 TGTGCCAGCAGCCATTACGACTTCCCGACCGGGGAGCTGTTTTTT CASSHYDFPTGELFF
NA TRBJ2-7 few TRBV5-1 TGCGCCAGCACCGGGACAAACTCCTACGAGCAGTACTTC CASTGTNSYEQYF
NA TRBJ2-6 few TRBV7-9 TGTGCCAGCAGCTTAGCGCTCCTTGGGGCCAACGTCCTGACTTTC CASSLALLGANVLTF
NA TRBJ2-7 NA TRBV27 TGTGCCAGCAGTTTATCACTGACTTGGGGGAAGTACGAGCAGTACTTC CASSLSLTWGKYEQYF
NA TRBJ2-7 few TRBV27 TGTGCCAGCAGACCCCCAGAGACCTACGAGCAGTACTTC CASRPPETYEQYF
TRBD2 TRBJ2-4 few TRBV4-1 TGCGCCAGCAGCCAATTGTGGGCGGGAGCGTCACATGAGCAGTACTTC CASSQLWAGASHEQYF
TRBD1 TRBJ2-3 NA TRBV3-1 TGTGCCAGCAGCCATCACCCGGGACAGGGGCCCACAGATACGCAGTATTTT CASSHHPGQGPTDTQYF
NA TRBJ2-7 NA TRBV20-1 TGCAGTGCTGTCCGGGACATGGATTACGAGCAGTACTTC CSAVRDMDYEQYF
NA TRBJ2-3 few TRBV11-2 TGTGCCAGCAGCAATGGCCTCGGTAACACAGATACGCAGTATTTT CASSNGLGNTDTQYF
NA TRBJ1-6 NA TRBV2 TGTGCCAGCAGTCCCGGGGCCCCGGGCATTTCACCCCTCCACTTT CASSPGAPGISPLHF
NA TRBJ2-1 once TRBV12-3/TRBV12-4 TGTACCAGCAGTCCCCTAGGGACCGTACGCGGCAATGAGCAGTTCTTC CTSSPLGTVRGNEQFF
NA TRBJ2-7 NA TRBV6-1 TGTGCCAGCAGGCTTCCTGGAGGGGCCTACGAGCAGTACTTC CASRLPGGAYEQYF
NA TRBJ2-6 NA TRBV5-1 TGCGCCAGCAGCGGGGCGAGGGGCTCTGGGGCCAACGTCCTGACTTTC CASSGARGSGANVLTF
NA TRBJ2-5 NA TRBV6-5 TGTGCCAGCAGTACCCCTCCGGGGACCCAGTACTTC CASSTPPGTQYF
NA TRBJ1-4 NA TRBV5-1 TGCGCCAGCAGCTTGGACAGCGTAAATGAAAAACTGTTTTTT CASSLDSVNEKLFF
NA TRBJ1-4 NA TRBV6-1 TGTGCCAGCAGTATGACGGGTTCTAATGAAAAACTGTTTTTT CASSMTGSNEKLFF
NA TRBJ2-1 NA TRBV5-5 TGTGCCAGCAGCTTTATCGCGGGGGCATCCTACAATGAGCAGTTCTTC CASSFIAGASYNEQFF
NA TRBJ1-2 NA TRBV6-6 TGTGCCAGCAGTTACTCCCAACGGGGGGAAAACTATGGCTACACCTTC CASSYSQRGENYGYTF
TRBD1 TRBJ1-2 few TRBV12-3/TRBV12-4 TGTGCCAGCATCCCAAGGGACAGGGGGTGGTATGGCTACACCTTC CASIPRDRGWYGYTF
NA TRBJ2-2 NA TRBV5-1 TGCGCCAGCAGCTTGGTGGCCGGGATGAAAACCGGGGAGCTGTTTTTT CASSLVAGMKTGELFF